These 22 T cell receptor beta chains share one sample of origin, sequenced in a study of post-analysis software for immune sequencing data. Overall study results and limits: Patients showed TRBV5-6, TRBV5-1 and TRBV20-1 among several TRBV segments more frequent than in controls.

cDNA libraries of TCR beta carried unique molecular identifiers. MiXCR was run by TCRdb on the PCR reads, yielding one entry per CDR3 protein. This table holds around 710,000 distinct CDR3 sequences, 35% to 55% found once. The antigens these receptors bind are not known. Sequenced: blood. The origin of the receptors is a girl under 18 with multiple sclerosis.

This rearrangement joins TRBV12-3 or TRBV12-4 to TRBJ2-4; unclear D gene. Trimming pared 3 bases from V and 13 bases from J, leaving 25 bases between. The CDR3 covers 16 residues. CDR3 loop: CASSFLPLGYRVQQYF. The CDR3 bases are TGTGCCAGCAGTTTCCTCCCTCTTGGATACCGGGTTCAGCAGTACTTC.

This clonotype was detected a few times. This chain uses TRBV10-3 with TRBJ1-1, with D possibly being TRBD1 (5 bases). The CDR3 length is 15 residues. The V gene's germline CDR1 is ENHRY and CDR2 SYGVKD. Trimming left V 1 base short and J 10 bases short, with 19 bases between. CDR3 in amino acids: CAISEWLQGGQAAFF. In DNA form, the CDR3 reads TGTGCCATCAGTGAGTGGTTGCAGGGAGGACAAGCAGCTTTCTTT.

This clonotype was detected a few times. The chain has TRBV5-1 and TRBJ2-7; 7 nucleotides match TRBD1. The CDR3 is made up of 15 amino acids. Trimming at V came to 4 bases and at J to 3 bases, leaving 10 bases not matched to a gene. In germline, CDR1 is SGHRS, CDR2 YFSETQ. Here the CDR3 reads CASSPEPTGRYEQYF. DNA for the CDR3: TGCGCCAGCAGCCCCGAACCGACAGGGCGCTACGAGCAGTACTTC. The full variable domain, completed using reference TRBV5-1 and TRBJ2-7, is KAGVTQTPRYLIKTRGQQVTLSCSPISGHRSVSWYQQTPGQGLQFLFEYFSETQRNKGNFPGRFSGRQFSNSRSEMNVSTLELGDSALYLCASSPEPTGRYEQYFGPGTRLTVT.

This chain connects TRBV29-1 to TRBJ2-4, with D unclear. The germline V and J ends were trimmed by 1 base and 4 bases, with 11 bases remaining between them. This CDR3 spans 14 amino acids. In germline, CDR1 is SQVTM, CDR2 ANQGSEA. The CDR3 bases are TGCAGCGTTGAAGCCCCGGCGAGTAAAAACATTCAGTACTTC. Protein: CSVEAPASKNIQYF. Full variable domain (missing parts from reference TRBV29-1 and TRBJ2-4): SAVISQKPSRDICQRGTSLTIQCQVDSQVTMMFWYRQQPGQSLTLIATANQGSEATYESGFVIDKFPISRPNLTFSTLTVSNMSPEDSSIYLCSVEAPASKNIQYFGAGTRLSVL.

With respect to this clonotype: The germline gene is not matched at one end of the junction; a read error may be the cause. This rearrangement joins TRBV6-6 to TRBJ1-2; 7 bases match TRBD1. CDR1 MNHNY and CDR2 SVGAGI come from the germline V gene (reference sequence). This CDR3 has 16 residues. The chain's CDR3 is CASSSSGTDPPYGYTF. The CDR3 coding sequence is TGTGCAAGCAGTTCCTCCGGGACAGACCCACCCTATGGCTACACCTTC.

The genes are TRBV15 and TRBJ1-4; 8 bases match TRBD1. Per germline, CDR1 LNHNV and CDR2 YYDKDF (reference sequence). V was pared by 4 bases and J by 2 bases, with 3 bases of the junction left unmatched. CDR3 length: 15 amino acids. The CDR3 nucleotides are TGTGCCACCAGCAACTCAGGGGGCACTAATGAAAAACTGTTTTTT. Protein sequence: CATSNSGGTNEKLFF.

The chain employs TRBV20-1 and TRBJ2-1; D not resolved. Germline V gene sequence: CDR1 DFQATT, CDR2 SNEGSKA (reference sequence). The CDR3 is 11 amino acids. Deletions cut 1 base from V and 10 bases from J, with 8 bases between. CDR3 loop: CSARGLGEQFF. The CDR3 nucleotides are TGCAGTGCTAGAGGATTAGGGGAGCAGTTCTTC.

The gene calls are TRBV6-1 and TRBJ1-2; tentative D call: TRBD1 (5 bases). Trimming removed 7 bases from V and 10 bases from J, with 16 bases in between. This CDR3 has 12 residues. Germline V gene sequence: CDR1 MNHNS, CDR2 SASEGT. The DNA of the CDR3 is TGTGCCAGCACCCAAAGGGTAGGGGACTACACCTTC. This translates into CASTQRVGDYTF.

V usage is TRBV29-1 and J usage is TRBJ1-2; D remains ambiguous. Germline V gene lookup returns CDR1 SQVTM and CDR2 ANQGSEA. The CDR3 is 16 amino acids. V gave up 5 bases and J gave up 2 bases, with 21 bases separating them. CDR3 bases: TGCAGCGTTATGGGAACTGAGGGCAGATGGAACTATGGCTACACCTTC. Encoded protein: CSVMGTEGRWNYGYTF.

The chain uses TRBV5-1 and TRBJ2-3; 11 bases agree with TRBD2. After removal of 0 bases from V and 2 bases from J, the junction contained 8 bases not matched to a gene. CDR3 length equals 18 residues. Germline V gene sequence: CDR1 SGHRS, CDR2 YFSETQ. The CDR3 coding sequence is TGCGCCAGCAGCTTGGGGGGGACTAGCGGTCGACTCACAGATACGCAGTATTTT. Encoded protein: CASSLGGTSGRLTDTQYF.

The CDR3, as DNA: TGTGCCAGCAGCTTAGGGAGGCCAATCTACAATGAGCAGTTCTTC. It yields the protein CASSLGRPIYNEQFF. This rearrangement joins TRBV11-2 to TRBJ2-1, with a weak D call TRBD2 (5 bases). Trimming removed 1 base at V and 3 bases at J, with 10 bases between. Germline loops: CDR1 SGHAT, CDR2 FQNNGV. This CDR3 spans 15 amino acids.

The V gene is TRBV5-1, the J gene TRBJ1-2; 10 nucleotides agree with TRBD1. Trimming took 4 bases from V and 7 from J; bases not matched to a gene: 7. The germline V gene has CDR1 SGHRS and CDR2 YFSETQ. The CDR3 runs 14 residues. This chain's CDR3 is CASSPGTGDGGYTF. DNA for the CDR3: TGCGCCAGCAGCCCCGGGACAGGGGACGGTGGCTACACCTTC.

The J gene is TRBJ2-3, the V gene TRBV12-3 or TRBV12-4; D is perhaps TRBD2 (6 bases). V lost 2 bases and J 0 bases, leaving 12 bases between the germline ends. There are 16 residues in the CDR3. Here the CDR3 reads CASSLIAERSTDTQYF. As DNA, the CDR3 is TGTGCCAGCAGTTTAATAGCGGAACGTAGCACAGATACGCAGTATTTT.

Note on this clonotype: A read error may account for a junction end that differs from germline. V usage is TRBV27 and J usage is TRBJ2-1; possible D gene TRBD2, 5 bases. Germline CDR1 MNHEY, CDR2 SMNVEV (reference sequence). The CDR3 extends over 13 amino acids. The CDR3 bases are TGTGCCAGCAGTTCCCTAGCATGGAATGAGCGGTTCTTC. Amino acids: CASSSLAWNERFF.

This chain uses TRBV20-1 with TRBJ2-1, with D uncertain. Germline values: CDR1 DFQATT, CDR2 SNEGSKA (reference sequence). The V gene lost 1 base and the J gene lost 10 bases, with 14 bases spanning the gap. This CDR3 spans 13 amino acids. CDR3 residues: CSARASLVVEQFF. CDR3 sequence (DNA): TGCAGTGCTAGAGCGAGCCTAGTGGTCGAGCAGTTCTTC.

Only a few counts were recorded for this clonotype. The rearrangement uses TRBV6-1 and TRBJ2-3; a weak D match, TRBD2 (6 bases). This CDR3 is built from 11 residues. The V gene's germline CDR1 is MNHNS and CDR2 SASEGT. Trimming took off 7 bases at V and 8 bases at J, with 10 bases between the two ends. CDR3 bases: TGTGCCAGCAAGTTGGGAGGTACGCAGTATTTT. It codes for CASKLGGTQYF.

The chain carries TRBV14 and TRBJ1-4; 7 positions match TRBD1. CDR1 SGHDN and CDR2 FVKESK come from the germline V gene. V lost 2 bases to trimming and J lost 8 bases; unmatched junction nucleotides: 5. CDR3 length: 14 amino acids. The CDR3 region is CASSQLQGREKLFF. The CDR3 DNA reads TGTGCCAGCAGCCAATTACAGGGGCGGGAAAAACTGTTTTTT.

This clonotype appeared a single time. The genes are TRBV15 and TRBJ1-1; D is possibly TRBD1 (6 bases). This CDR3 region has 16 residues. Deletions cut 6 bases from V and 1 base from J, with 18 bases between. Germline-derived CDR1 and CDR2 are LNHNV and YYDKDF (reference sequence). The CDR3 nucleotides read TGTGCCACCAGAAGGAAAATAGGGGGAGGGAACACTGAAGCTTTCTTT. It codes for CATRRKIGGGNTEAFF.

This clonotype was recorded a few times. In DNA form, the CDR3 reads TGTGCCAGCAGCTTAGATGGGGGGTTGGAGTACTTC. Protein sequence: CASSLDGGLEYF. This chain links TRBV5-5 with TRBJ2-5; the D gene is possibly TRBD2 (6 bases). Germline CDR1 is SGHKS and CDR2 is YYEKEE (reference sequence). Trimming stripped 2 bases from V and 12 bases from J, with 14 bases between. The CDR3 has 12 residues.

V usage is TRBV6-2 or TRBV6-3 and J usage is TRBJ2-1; TRBD2 matches at 8 bases. The V gene end was trimmed by 2 bases and the J gene end by 0 bases; junction bases not matched to a gene: 6. The CDR3 loop spans 17 amino acids. Per germline, CDR1 MNHEY and CDR2 SVGEGT. CDR3 sequence (DNA): TGTGCCAGCAGTTACGGCGCTAGCGGGCTCTCCTACAATGAGCAGTTCTTC. Protein: CASSYGASGLSYNEQFF.

This clonotype was counted only a few times. The gene calls are TRBV2 and TRBJ1-2, with TRBD1 matching 9 bases. The germline CDR1 and CDR2 sequences are SNHLY and FYNNEI. CDR3 length: 15 residues. The J segment lost 6 bases and the V segment lost 3 bases, leaving 8 bases of the junction unmatched. The CDR3 reads CASSDWDRAANGYTF. Here the CDR3 DNA reads TGTGCCAGCAGTGATTGGGACAGGGCGGCGAATGGCTACACCTTC.

This chain joins TRBV2 and TRBJ2-1; the D is unclear. This CDR3 spans 16 amino acids. Germline V gene sequence: CDR1 SNHLY, CDR2 FYNNEI. V lost 1 base and J 4 bases, leaving 14 bases between the germline ends. CDR3 protein: CASSEGQSPGYNEQFF. In nucleotides, the CDR3 is TGTGCCAGCAGTGAAGGTCAAAGCCCCGGTTACAATGAGCAGTTCTTC.